This T cell receptor beta chain was captured by sequencing in a study of cytomegalovirus exposure and HLA in healthy donors. Study results and caveats: Some V segments, including TRBV6-2 and TRBV6-3, were excluded as indistinguishable.

Trimming took 5 bases from V and 0 from J, leaving 8 bases between them. Germline CDR1 MNHNS, CDR2 SASEGT. CDR3 length: 13 residues. Remarks on this clone: The antigen remains unidentified.

The PCR ran on 60 Vbeta and 13 Jbeta primers. Libraries were prepared by immunoSEQ multiplex PCR; TCRdb keeps only in-frame clonotypes and omits some of them. The sample includes about 150,000 clones, around 72% of them seen just once. The TCR originated in a man aged 35-49 years in good health and CMV-seronegative. Sequenced sample: PBMCs. The J gene is TRBJ2-7, the V gene TRBV6-1, with D possibly being TRBD1 (6 bases). The CDR3 loop is CASSRGTSYEQYF. The CDR3 DNA reads as TGTGCCAGCAGTAGGGGGACCTCCTACGAGCAGTACTTC.